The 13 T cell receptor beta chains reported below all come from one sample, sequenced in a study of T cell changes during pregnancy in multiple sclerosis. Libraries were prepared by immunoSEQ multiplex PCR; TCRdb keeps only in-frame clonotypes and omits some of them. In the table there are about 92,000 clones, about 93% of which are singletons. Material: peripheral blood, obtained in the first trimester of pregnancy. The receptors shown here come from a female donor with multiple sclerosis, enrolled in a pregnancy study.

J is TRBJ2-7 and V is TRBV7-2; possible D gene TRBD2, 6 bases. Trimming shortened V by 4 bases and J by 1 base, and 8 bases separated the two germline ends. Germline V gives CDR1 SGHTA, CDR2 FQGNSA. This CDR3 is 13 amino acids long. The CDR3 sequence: CASSYAGSYEQYF. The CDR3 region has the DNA TGTGCCAGCAGCTATGCGGGATCCTACGAGCAGTACTTC.

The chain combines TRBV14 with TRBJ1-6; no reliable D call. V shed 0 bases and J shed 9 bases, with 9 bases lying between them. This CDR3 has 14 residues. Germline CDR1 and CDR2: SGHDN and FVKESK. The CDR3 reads CASSQEWRGSPLHF. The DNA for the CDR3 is TGTGCCAGCAGCCAAGAGTGGCGAGGTTCACCCCTCCACTTT.

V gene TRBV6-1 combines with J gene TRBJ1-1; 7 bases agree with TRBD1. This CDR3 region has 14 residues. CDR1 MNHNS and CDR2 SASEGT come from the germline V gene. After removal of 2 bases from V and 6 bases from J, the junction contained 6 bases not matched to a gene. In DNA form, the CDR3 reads TGTGCCAGCAGTGAAATGGACAGGTCTCCTGAAGCTTTCTTT. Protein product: CASSEMDRSPEAFF.

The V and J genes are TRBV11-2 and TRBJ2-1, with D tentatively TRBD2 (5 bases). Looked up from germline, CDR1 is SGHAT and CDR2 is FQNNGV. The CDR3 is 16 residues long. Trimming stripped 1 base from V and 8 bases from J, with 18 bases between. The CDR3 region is CASSLVRLNRDYEQFF. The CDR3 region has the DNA TGTGCCAGCAGCTTAGTTCGCCTCAATCGGGATTATGAGCAGTTCTTC.

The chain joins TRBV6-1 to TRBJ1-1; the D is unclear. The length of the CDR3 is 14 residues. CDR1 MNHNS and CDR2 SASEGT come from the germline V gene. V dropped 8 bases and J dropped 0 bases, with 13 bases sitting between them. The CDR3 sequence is CASGWEGVNTEAFF. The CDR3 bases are TGTGCCAGCGGGTGGGAGGGAGTGAACACTGAAGCTTTCTTT.

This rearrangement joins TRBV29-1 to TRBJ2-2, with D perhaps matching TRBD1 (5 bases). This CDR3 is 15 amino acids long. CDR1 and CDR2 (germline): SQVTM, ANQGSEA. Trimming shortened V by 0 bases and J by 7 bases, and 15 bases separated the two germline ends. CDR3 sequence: CSVEDSMQGSGELFF. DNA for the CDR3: TGCAGCGTTGAAGATTCGATGCAGGGAAGCGGGGAGCTGTTTTTT.

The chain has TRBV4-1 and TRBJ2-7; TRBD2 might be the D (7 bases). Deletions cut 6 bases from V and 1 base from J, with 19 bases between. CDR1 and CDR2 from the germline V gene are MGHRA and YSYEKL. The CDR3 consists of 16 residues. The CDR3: CASRGRGASGSYEQYF. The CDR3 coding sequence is TGCGCCAGCAGGGGTCGGGGGGCTAGCGGATCCTACGAGCAGTACTTC.

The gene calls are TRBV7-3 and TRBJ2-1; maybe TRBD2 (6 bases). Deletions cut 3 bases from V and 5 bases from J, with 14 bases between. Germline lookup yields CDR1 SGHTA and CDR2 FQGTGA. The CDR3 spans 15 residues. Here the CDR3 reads CASSLYQGGNNEQFF. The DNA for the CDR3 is TGTGCCAGCAGCTTGTACCAGGGAGGAAACAATGAGCAGTTCTTC.

CDR3 DNA sequence: TGCAGCGTTGAAGAGACCCGGGACATTTACATGAACACTGAAGCTTTCTTT. Translated, it gives CSVEETRDIYMNTEAFF. The gene calls are TRBV29-1 and TRBJ1-1, with D maybe TRBD1 (6 bases). V lost 0 bases, J lost 0 bases, and 17 bases lay in between. The CDR3 has 17 amino acids. The germline V gene has CDR1 SQVTM and CDR2 ANQGSEA.

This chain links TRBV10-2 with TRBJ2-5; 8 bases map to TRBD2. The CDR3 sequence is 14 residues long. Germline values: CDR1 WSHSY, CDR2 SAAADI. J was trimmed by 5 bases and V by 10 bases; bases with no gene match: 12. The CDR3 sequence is CATQISGVGETQYF. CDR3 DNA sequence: TGCGCCACCCAAATTAGCGGGGTAGGGGAGACCCAGTACTTC.

The CDR3 reads CASSDGGDNEQFF. The CDR3 DNA sequence: TGTGCCAGCAGTGACGGGGGGGACAATGAGCAGTTCTTC. The chain has TRBV6-4 and TRBJ2-1; 7 bases agree with TRBD2. Germline loops: CDR1 MRHNA, CDR2 SNTAGT. V shed 2 bases and J 5 bases; nucleotides not matched to a gene: 0. This CDR3 is 13 amino acids long.

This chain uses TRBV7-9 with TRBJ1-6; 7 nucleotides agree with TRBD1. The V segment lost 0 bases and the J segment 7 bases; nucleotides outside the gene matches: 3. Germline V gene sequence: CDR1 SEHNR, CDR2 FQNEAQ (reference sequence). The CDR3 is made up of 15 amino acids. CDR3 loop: CASSLASTGNSPLHF. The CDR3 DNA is TGTGCCAGCAGCTTAGCGTCGACAGGGAATTCACCCCTCCACTTT.

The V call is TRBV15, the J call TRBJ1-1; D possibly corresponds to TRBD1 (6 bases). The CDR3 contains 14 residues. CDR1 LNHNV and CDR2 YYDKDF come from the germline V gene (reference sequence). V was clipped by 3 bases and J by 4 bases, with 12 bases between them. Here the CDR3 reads CATSRMTGPTEAFF. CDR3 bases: TGTGCCACCAGCAGGATGACAGGACCCACTGAAGCTTTCTTT.